The 10 T cell receptor beta chains in this list originate from one sample, sequenced in a study of blood T cell repertoires in COVID-19. TCRdb's copy holds only in-frame clones and misses some; the assay was immunoSEQ multiplex PCR. The table includes about 220,000 clones, about four fifths detected once. Sequencing input: peripheral blood. The receptors derive from a woman of 80 years or more with acute or convalescent COVID-19.

This clone occurred a few times. The chain uses TRBV7-2 and TRBJ1-1; 9 bases align to TRBD1. Germline trimming cut 3 bases from V and 1 base from J; bases unmatched to any gene: 6. CDR3 size: 16 residues. Germline loops: CDR1 SGHTA, CDR2 FQGNSA. DNA of the CDR3: TGTGCCAGCAGCTTGTACAGGGGGCTTGGGAACACTGAAGCTTTCTTT. Its protein is CASSLYRGLGNTEAFF.

This clone was recorded only once. The chain recombines TRBV10-3 with TRBJ1-1; the D is unclear. The CDR3 spans 13 residues. The V end was cut by 8 bases, the J end by 1 base, with 11 bases between. Germline V gene sequence: CDR1 ENHRY, CDR2 SYGVKD. CDR3 nucleotide sequence: TGTGCCATCCAGCGGCGTGAGAACACTGAAGCTTTCTTT. This encodes CAIQRRENTEAFF.

This chain links TRBV23-1 with TRBJ1-6, with D perhaps TRBD1 (5 bases). TRBV23-1 is identified as an open reading frame with a role that is uncertain. The CDR3 is 17 amino acids. Trimming stripped 2 bases from V and 2 bases from J, with 13 bases between. CDR3 amino acids: CASSQRRVSPYNSPLHF. The DNA for the CDR3 is TGCGCCAGCAGTCAACGCAGGGTTAGTCCCTATAATTCACCCCTCCACTTT.

This clone was counted a single time. V is TRBV19 and J is TRBJ1-1, with 10 nucleotides matching TRBD1. The J segment lost 6 bases and the V segment lost 5 bases, leaving 15 bases of the junction unmatched. Per germline, CDR1 LNHDA and CDR2 SQIVND (reference sequence). The CDR3 consists of 17 residues. CDR3 sequence reads: CASSLRQGARSWSEAFF. The CDR3 DNA reads as TGTGCCAGTAGTCTGAGACAGGGGGCGCGTTCTTGGTCTGAAGCTTTCTTT.

This chain joins TRBV13 and TRBJ1-3, with D maybe TRBD1 (5 bases). Per germline, CDR1 PRHDT and CDR2 FYEKMQ (reference sequence). This CDR3 is 16 amino acids long. V was pared by 0 bases and J by 2 bases, with 11 bases between. The DNA for the CDR3 is TGTGCCAGCAGCTTAGGAGGGGCTCGGGCTGGAAACACCATATATTTT. Its translation is CASSLGGARAGNTIYF.

The V gene is TRBV6-2 or TRBV6-3, the J gene TRBJ2-7; possible D gene TRBD2, 5 bases. The germline V gene has CDR1 MNHEY and CDR2 SVGEGT. Between the trimmed V and J ends, which lost 0 bases and 4 bases, there was a span of 19 bases. CDR3 length: 17 residues. The CDR3 here is CASSYSRAGIFPYEQYF. The CDR3 coding sequence is TGTGCCAGCAGTTACTCGAGGGCCGGGATTTTTCCTTACGAGCAGTACTTC.

The V and J genes are TRBV28 and TRBJ2-7, with D possibly matching TRBD1 (5 bases). Germline CDR1 is MDHEN and CDR2 is SYDVKM. Trimming shortened V by 2 bases and J by 2 bases, and 7 bases separated the two germline ends. The length of the CDR3 is 13 residues. The CDR3 coding sequence is TGTGCCAGCAGTTTAGGGGCCCCCTACGAGCAGTACTTC. It encodes CASSLGAPYEQYF.

The CDR3 DNA follows: TGTGCCAGTGCCGGGACTAGCGGCCCACAAGAGACCCAGTACTTC. It yields the protein CASAGTSGPQETQYF. This chain joins TRBV19 and TRBJ2-5; 11 nucleotides match TRBD2. Germline V lookup: CDR1 LNHDA, CDR2 SQIVND (reference sequence). The ends lost 8 bases at V and 2 bases at J; junction bases unmatched: 7. This CDR3 comprises 15 residues.

This clone appeared once. This chain uses TRBV5-6 with TRBJ1-6, with TRBD1 identical over 9 bases. J gave up 8 bases and V 2 bases, and 2 bases lay outside the gene matches. The CDR3 is 14 residues long. Germline V gene sequence: CDR1 SGHDT, CDR2 YYEEEE. CDR3 protein: CASSLRQGDSPLHF. The CDR3 coding sequence is TGTGCCAGCAGCTTAAGACAGGGGGATTCACCCCTCCACTTT.

The V and J genes are TRBV7-8 and TRBJ2-7, with 11 bases that match TRBD1. The length of the CDR3 is 17 residues. V shed 1 base and J 1 base; nucleotides not matched to a gene: 6. The V gene's germline CDR1 is SGHVS and CDR2 FQNEAQ. In DNA, the CDR3 is TGTGCCAGCAGCTTAGGGACAGGGGGCCTGTTATCCTACGAGCAGTACTTC. Protein: CASSLGTGGLLSYEQYF.